These 23 T cell receptor beta chains were sequenced from one sample in a study of T cell responses to AZD1222 COVID-19 vaccine. Here immunoSEQ multiplex PCR was the method, and the copy in TCRdb shows in-frame clones only, minus some. Recorded for this sample: about 140,000 clones. The sequenced sample was peripheral blood. The receptors derive from an adult in good health.

The chain links TRBV7-2 to TRBJ1-6; D not resolved. The CDR3 is 15 amino acids. Germline CDR1 reads SGHTA; CDR2 reads FQGNSA. V lost 3 bases, J lost 0 bases, and 6 bases lay in between. CDR3 protein: CASSFGSSYNSPLHF. The CDR3 coding sequence is TGTGCCAGCAGCTTCGGGAGCTCCTATAATTCACCCCTCCACTTT.

The V and J genes are TRBV4-1 and TRBJ2-1, with TRBD2 as a possible D gene (7 bases). This CDR3 comprises 17 residues. Trimming took off 3 bases at V and 0 bases at J, with 15 bases between the two ends. Germline V gene lookup returns CDR1 MGHRA and CDR2 YSYEKL. This chain's CDR3 is CASSQGGLAGSYNEQFF. The CDR3 DNA follows: TGCGCCAGCAGCCAGGGGGGGCTAGCAGGCTCCTACAATGAGCAGTTCTTC.

This sequence joins TRBV19 and TRBJ2-3; D might be TRBD2 (6 bases). The germline V gene encodes CDR1 LNHDA and CDR2 SQIVND (reference sequence). The CDR3 is 15 amino acids. V gave up 6 bases and J gave up 0 bases, with 13 bases separating them. CDR3 coding DNA: TGTGCCAGTAGCTACTGGGGGGACAGCACAGATACGCAGTATTTT. It encodes CASSYWGDSTDTQYF.

The chain has TRBV28 and TRBJ1-3; 9 bases align to TRBD1. The CDR3 has 16 amino acids. The junction had 15 bases not matched to a gene; V was cut back by 10 bases and J by 5 bases. Per the germline V gene, CDR1 is MDHEN and CDR2 is SYDVKM. CDR3 in DNA: TGTGCCACAACTCGAACCCCAACAGGGGGCAGAAACACCATATATTTT. It yields the protein CATTRTPTGGRNTIYF.

The gene calls are TRBV4-1 and TRBJ2-1; TRBD1 agrees at 7 bases. Germline assignment: CDR1 MGHRA and CDR2 YSYEKL. The V segment lost 4 bases and the J segment 5 bases; nucleotides outside the gene matches: 8. The CDR3 totals 15 residues. DNA of the CDR3: TGCGCCAGCAGCCCACAGGGGAATAGTAACAATGAGCAGTTCTTC. It translates to CASSPQGNSNNEQFF.

The chain employs TRBV6-1 and TRBJ2-3; 12 nucleotides line up with TRBD2. The CDR3 covers 16 residues. With 3 bases clipped from V and 4 bases from J, the junction kept 5 bases outside the gene matches. Germline values: CDR1 MNHNS, CDR2 SASEGT. The CDR3 DNA follows: TGTGCCAGCAGTGAGACGACTAGCGGGGGTGCAGATACGCAGTATTTT. It codes for CASSETTSGGADTQYF.

The J gene is TRBJ1-2, the V gene TRBV12-3 or TRBV12-4; maybe TRBD1 (6 bases). The CDR3 extends over 13 amino acids. The V and J ends lost 2 bases and 4 bases respectively, with 8 bases between them. The CDR3 sequence is CASSLRQAYGYTF. Here the CDR3 DNA reads TGTGCCAGCAGTTTACGACAGGCCTATGGCTACACCTTC.

The J gene is TRBJ2-3, the V gene TRBV14; 11 bases line up with TRBD2. CDR1 SGHDN and CDR2 FVKESK come from the germline V gene. V lost 2 bases and J lost 6; bases outside the gene matches: 7. This CDR3 is built from 16 residues. In nucleotides, the CDR3 is TGTGCCAGCAGCCAACCGCTAGCGGGGGGACCGGATACGCAGTATTTT. It encodes CASSQPLAGGPDTQYF. Filled out from reference TRBV14 and TRBJ2-3, the complete variable domain reads EAGVTQFPSHSVIEKGQTVTLRCDPISGHDNLYWYRRVMGKEIKFLLHFVKESKQDESGMPNNRFLAERTGGTYSTLKVQPAELEDSGVYFCASSQPLAGGPDTQYFGPGTRLTVL.

This chain joins TRBV30 and TRBJ1-2; the D gene is possibly TRBD1 (5 bases). The germline V and J ends were trimmed by 5 bases and 5 bases, with 30 bases remaining between them. The CDR3 runs 18 residues. Germline V gene sequence: CDR1 GTSNPN, CDR2 SVGIG (reference sequence). The CDR3, as DNA: TGTGCCTGGGCCTCCTTGGGGGACCGCAGTCCCCCATGGTATGGCTACACCTTC. Translating it yields CAWASLGDRSPPWYGYTF.

The chain recombines TRBV7-2 with TRBJ2-2; no reliable D call. Trimming shortened V by 5 bases and J by 5 bases, and 3 bases separated the two germline ends. The germline gives CDR1 SGHTA, CDR2 FQGNSA. CDR3 length: 11 residues. The CDR3: CASSHTGELFF. CDR3 bases: TGTGCCAGCAGCCATACCGGGGAGCTGTTTTTT.

V and J are TRBV6-1 and TRBJ1-2; TRBD1 is a possible D gene (6 bases). CDR1 and CDR2 (germline): MNHNS, SASEGT. The CDR3 spans 14 residues. Trimming cost V 2 bases and J 4 bases, with 11 bases left between them. The CDR3 nucleotides read TGTGCCAGCAGTGAATTTAGGGGGACCTATGGCTACACCTTC. Its protein product is CASSEFRGTYGYTF.

The chain combines TRBV19 with TRBJ1-1; TRBD1 is a possible D gene (5 bases). Between the trimmed V and J ends, which lost 5 bases and 2 bases, there was a span of 9 bases. The length of the CDR3 is 13 residues. CDR1 LNHDA and CDR2 SQIVND come from the germline V gene (reference sequence). Written as DNA, the CDR3 is TGTGCCAGTAGTCTTGGGGCTAACACTGAAGCTTTCTTT. It is translated as CASSLGANTEAFF. Filled out from reference TRBV19 and TRBJ1-1, the complete variable domain reads DGGITQSPKYLFRKEGQNVTLSCEQNLNHDAMYWYRQDPGQGLRLIYYSQIVNDFQKGDIAEGYSVSREKKESFPLTVTSAQKNPTAFYLCASSLGANTEAFFGQGTRLTVV.

The chain combines TRBV29-1 with TRBJ2-1; D uncertain. Germline assignment: CDR1 SQVTM and CDR2 ANQGSEA. This CDR3 contains 13 residues. Trimming pared 4 bases from V and 6 bases from J, leaving 13 bases between. CDR3 loop: CSVVPPILNEQFF. In DNA form, the CDR3 reads TGCAGCGTTGTGCCACCCATCCTCAATGAGCAGTTCTTC.

The chain joins TRBV2 to TRBJ2-5, with TRBD1 matching 7 bases. This CDR3 comprises 14 residues. J gave up 1 base and V 5 bases, and 4 bases lay outside the gene matches. Germline V CDR1 and CDR2: SNHLY, FYNNEI. CDR3 loop: CASSPTGIQETQYF. As DNA, the CDR3 is TGTGCCAGCAGTCCGACAGGGATCCAAGAGACCCAGTACTTC.

J is TRBJ2-1 and V is TRBV6-1; 7 bases align to TRBD1. V lost 2 bases to trimming and J lost 7 bases; unmatched junction nucleotides: 11. Germline V gene sequence: CDR1 MNHNS, CDR2 SASEGT. CDR3 length: 16 residues. The CDR3 sequence is CASSESRQGFWNEQFF. Here the CDR3 DNA reads TGTGCCAGCAGTGAATCCAGACAGGGTTTTTGGAATGAGCAGTTCTTC.

CDR3 residues: CAISEEGLNTEAFF. CDR3 coding DNA: TGTGCCATCAGTGAGGAGGGCTTGAACACTGAAGCTTTCTTT. The chain links TRBV10-3 to TRBJ1-1, with unresolved D. Germline V CDR1 and CDR2: ENHRY, SYGVKD. V shed 2 bases and J shed 0 bases, with 7 bases lying between them. The CDR3 totals 14 residues.

The chain uses TRBV4-2 and TRBJ1-3; possibly TRBD1 for D (5 bases). The V end lost 0 bases, the J end lost 0 bases, and 12 bases lay between the germline ends. This CDR3 region has 17 residues. CDR1 is LGHNA and CDR2 is YNFKEQ in the germline V gene. CDR3 loop: CASSQDWGGVSGNTIYF. DNA of the CDR3: TGTGCCAGCAGCCAAGATTGGGGGGGGGTCTCTGGAAACACCATATATTTT.

The chain combines TRBV30 with TRBJ1-2; D remains ambiguous. The germline V gene encodes CDR1 GTSNPN and CDR2 SVGIG (reference sequence). The CDR3 contains 13 residues. The V end was cut by 2 bases, the J end by 7 bases, with 14 bases between. CDR3 DNA sequence: TGTGCCTGGAGTTTTCGTTATGGGGTTGGCTACACCTTC. Amino acids: CAWSFRYGVGYTF.

The chain is built from TRBV4-3 and TRBJ1-1; D not certain. V lost 0 bases to trimming and J lost 1 base, with 6 bases between them. This CDR3 comprises 14 residues. CDR1 is LGHNA, CDR2 YSLEER, per germline. Written as DNA, the CDR3 is TGCGCCAGCAGCCAAGATGTACAGAACACTGAAGCTTTCTTT. Its translation: CASSQDVQNTEAFF.

Worth noting for this clone: This same CDR3 is encoded by further DNA sequences in the sample. V and J are TRBV7-9 and TRBJ1-3, with unresolved D. The CDR3 extends over 12 amino acids. The germline V gene has CDR1 SEHNR and CDR2 FQNEAQ (reference sequence). V lost 2 bases and J lost 1, with 0 bases in between. The CDR3 DNA follows: TGTGCCAGCAGCTTATCTGGAAACACCATATATTTT. Amino acid sequence: CASSLSGNTIYF.

The chain links TRBV7-6 to TRBJ2-5; 8 bases line up with TRBD1. V lost 4 bases to trimming and J lost 5 bases; unmatched junction nucleotides: 18. Germline lookup yields CDR1 SGHVS and CDR2 FNYEAQ. The CDR3 is made up of 18 amino acids. CDR3 nucleotide sequence: TGTGCCAGCAGCTCCTTAACTGCCACAGGGGGAATCGCGGAGACCCAGTACTTC. This encodes CASSSLTATGGIAETQYF.

The chain couples TRBV9 to TRBJ1-4, with D perhaps TRBD1 (5 bases). Germline CDR1 is SGDLS and CDR2 is YYNGEE. This CDR3 spans 16 amino acids. Trimming left V 4 bases short and J 0 bases short, with 13 bases between. CDR3: CASSKGPSATNEKLFF. In nucleotides, the CDR3 is TGTGCCAGCAGCAAGGGACCTTCCGCAACTAATGAAAAACTGTTTTTT.

The chain uses TRBV6-5 and TRBJ1-3; D gene unclear. The germline V gene has CDR1 MNHEY and CDR2 SVGAGI. Trimming took off 0 bases at V and 0 bases at J, with 6 bases between the two ends. CDR3 length: 15 amino acids. DNA of the CDR3: TGTGCCAGCAGTTACTCGAGTTTCTCTGGAAACACCATATATTTT. It yields the protein CASSYSSFSGNTIYF.